These T cell receptor beta chains were read from a single sample in a study of PD-1 blockade in classical Hodgkin lymphoma. Here immunoSEQ multiplex PCR was the method, and the copy in TCRdb shows in-frame clones only, minus some. The repertoire holds around 91,000 clones, with 80% to 90% as singletons. The source was peripheral blood mononuclear cells (PBMCs), collected before the second cycle of nivolumab. Receptors originate from a human donor with classical Hodgkin lymphoma. CDR3s include the opening cysteine and the closing phenylalanine or tryptophan. The order of the fields is clone size, D gene, V gene, J gene, CDR3 protein, CDR3 DNA. A D gene is named only where the DNA matches it firmly. Not every row has a clone size; where given, it reads once, few, many or a size class.

abundance: .
d_gene: .
v_gene: TRBV7-9
j_gene: TRBJ2-1
CDR3aa: CASSSDWRVTGNEQFF
CDR3nt: TGTGCCAGCAGCTCCGACTGGCGGGTGACTGGGAATGAGCAGTTCTTC

abundance: .
d_gene: .
v_gene: TRBV7-2
j_gene: TRBJ2-7
CDR3aa: CASSLTGPLGEQYF
CDR3nt: TGTGCCAGCAGCTTGACGGGTCCCCTGGGGGAGCAGTACTTC

abundance: .
d_gene: TRBD2
v_gene: TRBV7-8
j_gene: TRBJ2-7
CDR3aa: CASSHTSGRAVEQYF
CDR3nt: TGTGCCAGCAGCCATACTAGCGGGAGGGCCGTTGAGCAGTACTTC

abundance: once
d_gene: TRBD2
v_gene: TRBV4-2
j_gene: TRBJ2-7
CDR3aa: CASSHPGGTSAYEQYF
CDR3nt: TGTGCCAGCAGCCATCCCGGGGGGACTAGCGCGTACGAGCAGTACTTC

abundance: .
d_gene: .
v_gene: TRBV6-4
j_gene: TRBJ1-1
CDR3aa: CASSDTWGTEAFF
CDR3nt: TGTGCCAGCAGTGACACATGGGGGACTGAAGCTTTCTTT

abundance: once
d_gene: TRBD1
v_gene: TRBV18
j_gene: TRBJ1-1
CDR3aa: CASSPDRVSTEAFF
CDR3nt: TGTGCCAGCTCACCTGACAGGGTGAGCACTGAAGCTTTCTTT

abundance: few
d_gene: .
v_gene: TRBV28
j_gene: TRBJ2-1
CDR3aa: CASRRGGRADEQFF
CDR3nt: TGTGCCAGCAGAAGGGGGGGGAGGGCCGATGAGCAGTTCTTC

abundance: .
d_gene: .
v_gene: TRBV10-3
j_gene: TRBJ2-5
CDR3aa: CAISWVGEETQYF
CDR3nt: TGTGCCATCAGTTGGGTTGGGGAGGAGACCCAGTACTTC

abundance: once
d_gene: .
v_gene: TRBV9
j_gene: TRBJ2-3
CDR3aa: CASSPRGGGGPTDTQYF
CDR3nt: TGTGCCAGCAGCCCACGGGGAGGCGGAGGGCCCACAGATACGCAGTATTTT

abundance: .
d_gene: .
v_gene: TRBV27
j_gene: TRBJ1-3
CDR3aa: CASSLRWQGSGNTIYF
CDR3nt: TGTGCCAGCAGTTTACGGTGGCAGGGGTCAGGAAACACCATATATTTT

abundance: .
d_gene: TRBD2
v_gene: TRBV5-1
j_gene: TRBJ2-1
CDR3aa: CASSSGTSASSYNEQFF
CDR3nt: TGCGCCAGCAGCTCTGGGACTAGCGCGAGCTCCTACAATGAGCAGTTCTTC

abundance: .
d_gene: .
v_gene: TRBV7-9
j_gene: TRBJ2-7
CDR3aa: CASSLGSQMGEQYF
CDR3nt: TGTGCCAGCAGCTTGGGATCCCAGATGGGCGAGCAGTACTTC

abundance: few
d_gene: .
v_gene: TRBV6-1
j_gene: TRBJ2-7
CDR3aa: CASRWGPYEQYF
CDR3nt: TGTGCCAGTCGGTGGGGGCCCTACGAGCAGTACTTC

abundance: .
d_gene: TRBD2
v_gene: TRBV7-2
j_gene: TRBJ2-1
CDR3aa: CASSPGLAGGPTSFF
CDR3nt: TGTGCCAGCAGCCCTGGACTAGCGGGAGGGCCAACTTCGTTCTTC

abundance: .
d_gene: TRBD2
v_gene: TRBV6-1
j_gene: TRBJ2-7
CDR3aa: CASSAGLAGGGVWDEQYF
CDR3nt: TGTGCCAGCAGTGCGGGACTAGCGGGAGGGGGGGTCTGGGACGAGCAGTACTTC

abundance: .
d_gene: TRBD2
v_gene: TRBV30
j_gene: TRBJ2-3
CDR3aa: CAWAKLAGMADTQYF
CDR3nt: TGTGCCTGGGCCAAACTAGCGGGAATGGCAGATACGCAGTATTTT

abundance: once
d_gene: .
v_gene: TRBV5-1
j_gene: TRBJ2-7
CDR3aa: CASSSTFGGYEQYF
CDR3nt: TGCGCCAGCAGCTCTACTTTCGGGGGCTACGAGCAGTACTTC

abundance: .
d_gene: .
v_gene: TRBV5-4
j_gene: TRBJ1-6
CDR3aa: CASSLDGSPLHF
CDR3nt: TGTGCCAGCAGCTTGGACGGTTCACCCCTCCACTTT

abundance: .
d_gene: .
v_gene: TRBV15
j_gene: TRBJ1-1
CDR3aa: CATSRDQVRAGPGAFF
CDR3nt: TGTGCCACCAGCAGAGATCAAGTCAGGGCCGGCCCCGGAGCTTTCTTT

abundance: .
d_gene: .
v_gene: TRBV6-5
j_gene: TRBJ2-2
CDR3aa: CAHPGESRIGELFF
CDR3nt: TGTGCCCACCCAGGGGAGTCACGTATTGGGGAGCTGTTTTTT

abundance: .
d_gene: TRBD1
v_gene: TRBV19
j_gene: TRBJ1-3
CDR3aa: CASSTGQGSSGNTIYF
CDR3nt: TGTGCCAGTAGTACCGGACAGGGGAGCTCTGGAAACACCATATATTTT

abundance: .
d_gene: .
v_gene: TRBV30
j_gene: TRBJ2-3
CDR3aa: CAWSVTSSDTQYF
CDR3nt: TGTGCCTGGAGTGTAACGTCGTCAGATACGCAGTATTTT

abundance: .
d_gene: TRBD2
v_gene: TRBV4-1
j_gene: TRBJ2-3
CDR3aa: CASSQRVAGDRRNTQYF
CDR3nt: TGCGCCAGCAGCCAAAGGGTAGCGGGAGATCGGAGGAATACGCAGTATTTT

abundance: .
d_gene: TRBD2
v_gene: TRBV10-1
j_gene: TRBJ2-1
CDR3aa: CASSEAGLAVFF
CDR3nt: TGCGCCAGCAGTGAAGCGGGGCTAGCGGTCTTCTTC

abundance: .
d_gene: TRBD2
v_gene: TRBV7-9
j_gene: TRBJ2-7
CDR3aa: CASSLAREGEQYF
CDR3nt: TGTGCCAGCAGCTTAGCCAGGGAGGGCGAGCAGTACTTC

abundance: .
d_gene: .
v_gene: TRBV5-4
j_gene: TRBJ2-5
CDR3aa: CASSLGAGVAQETQYF
CDR3nt: TGTGCCAGCAGCTTGGGGGCAGGGGTAGCCCAAGAGACCCAGTACTTC

abundance: .
d_gene: .
v_gene: TRBV28
j_gene: TRBJ1-2
CDR3aa: CASSAGTTNGWGYTF
CDR3nt: TGTGCCAGCAGTGCCGGGACTACAAACGGATGGGGCTACACCTTC

abundance: .
d_gene: TRBD1
v_gene: TRBV2
j_gene: TRBJ2-5
CDR3aa: CASSPRDSFETQYF
CDR3nt: TGTGCCAGCAGTCCCAGGGACAGTTTTGAGACCCAGTACTTC

abundance: .
d_gene: .
v_gene: TRBV5-8
j_gene: TRBJ1-1
CDR3aa: CASSFAQVEAFF
CDR3nt: TGTGCCAGCAGCTTCGCCCAGGTTGAAGCTTTCTTT

abundance: .
d_gene: TRBD2
v_gene: TRBV10-2
j_gene: TRBJ2-3
CDR3aa: CASRLAGVNTQYF
CDR3nt: TGCGCCAGCAGGCTAGCGGGAGTCAATACGCAGTATTTT

abundance: .
d_gene: TRBD2
v_gene: TRBV7-2
j_gene: TRBJ2-1
CDR3aa: CASSLGLAPEQFF
CDR3nt: TGTGCCAGCAGCTTGGGACTAGCCCCCGAGCAGTTCTTC

abundance: .
d_gene: TRBD2
v_gene: TRBV5-1
j_gene: TRBJ2-7
CDR3aa: CASSWSGIDYEQYF
CDR3nt: TGCGCCAGCAGCTGGAGCGGGATAGATTACGAGCAGTACTTC

abundance: .
d_gene: .
v_gene: TRBV15
j_gene: TRBJ1-2
CDR3aa: CATSTSGGDYGYTF
CDR3nt: TGTGCCACCAGCACCTCTGGAGGGGACTATGGCTACACCTTC

abundance: .
d_gene: .
v_gene: TRBV7-8
j_gene: TRBJ1-5
CDR3aa: CASSPNNQPQHF
CDR3nt: TGTGCCAGCAGCCCAAATAATCAGCCCCAGCATTTT

abundance: .
d_gene: .
v_gene: TRBV6-5
j_gene: TRBJ2-6
CDR3aa: CASSTSGANVLTF
CDR3nt: TGTGCCAGCAGTACCTCTGGGGCCAACGTCCTGACTTTC

abundance: .
d_gene: TRBD2
v_gene: TRBV6-1
j_gene: TRBJ2-7
CDR3aa: CASTPGGVSYEQYF
CDR3nt: TGTGCCAGCACCCCGGGGGGGGTATCCTACGAGCAGTACTTC

abundance: .
d_gene: .
v_gene: TRBV5-1
j_gene: TRBJ2-3
CDR3aa: CASSWRQSPSTDTQYF
CDR3nt: TGCGCCAGCAGCTGGAGGCAGAGTCCCTCGACAGATACGCAGTATTTT

abundance: few
d_gene: TRBD1
v_gene: TRBV5-4
j_gene: TRBJ1-4
CDR3aa: CASKQGAEANEKLFF
CDR3nt: TGTGCCAGCAAGCAGGGGGCGGAAGCTAATGAAAAACTGTTTTTT

abundance: few
d_gene: .
v_gene: TRBV9
j_gene: TRBJ2-1
CDR3aa: CASSPPRNNEQFF
CDR3nt: TGTGCCAGCAGCCCCCCTAGGAACAATGAGCAGTTCTTC

abundance: .
d_gene: .
v_gene: TRBV6-5
j_gene: TRBJ1-5
CDR3aa: CASLGDNQPQHF
CDR3nt: TGTGCCAGCTTGGGCGATAATCAGCCCCAGCATTTT

abundance: .
d_gene: .
v_gene: TRBV6-5
j_gene: TRBJ2-6
CDR3aa: CASSYSITSGANVLTF
CDR3nt: TGTGCCAGCAGTTACTCAATCACCTCTGGGGCCAACGTCCTGACTTTC

abundance: .
d_gene: .
v_gene: TRBV5-1
j_gene: TRBJ2-7
CDR3aa: CASSPPFGYEQYF
CDR3nt: TGCGCCAGCAGCCCCCCGTTCGGGTACGAGCAGTACTTC

abundance: .
d_gene: .
v_gene: TRBV7-3
j_gene: TRBJ2-3
CDR3aa: CASSLGLADTQYF
CDR3nt: TGTGCCAGCAGCTTAGGGCTAGCAGATACGCAGTATTTT

abundance: .
d_gene: TRBD2
v_gene: TRBV5-1
j_gene: TRBJ2-1
CDR3aa: CASSSLLAGAGNEQFF
CDR3nt: TGCGCCAGCAGCTCTCTCCTAGCGGGAGCTGGAAATGAGCAGTTCTTC

abundance: .
d_gene: .
v_gene: TRBV6-1
j_gene: TRBJ2-3
CDR3aa: CASREAGGARTDTQYF
CDR3nt: TGTGCCAGCAGGGAAGCAGGGGGGGCTAGAACAGATACGCAGTATTTT

abundance: .
d_gene: .
v_gene: TRBV14
j_gene: TRBJ1-1
CDR3aa: CASSMRTSNTEAFF
CDR3nt: TGTGCCAGCAGCATGCGGACCTCGAACACTGAAGCTTTCTTT

abundance: .
d_gene: .
v_gene: TRBV7-8
j_gene: TRBJ1-1
CDR3aa: CASSLSKPGTTEAFF
CDR3nt: TGTGCCAGCAGCTTATCAAAGCCCGGGACTACTGAAGCTTTCTTT

abundance: .
d_gene: .
v_gene: TRBV6-1
j_gene: TRBJ2-1
CDR3aa: CASSTQGTGDEQFF
CDR3nt: TGTGCCAGCAGTACGCAGGGGACGGGGGATGAGCAGTTCTTC

abundance: .
d_gene: .
v_gene: TRBV10-3
j_gene: TRBJ2-1
CDR3aa: CAIGDGYNEQFF
CDR3nt: TGTGCCATCGGGGACGGATACAATGAGCAGTTCTTC

abundance: .
d_gene: .
v_gene: TRBV9
j_gene: TRBJ2-3
CDR3aa: CASSTRDGSTDTQYF
CDR3nt: TGTGCCAGCAGCACCCGGGACGGTAGCACAGATACGCAGTATTTT

abundance: few
d_gene: .
v_gene: TRBV28
j_gene: TRBJ1-1
CDR3aa: CATKTPGNTEAFF
CDR3nt: TGTGCCACCAAAACTCCTGGGAACACTGAAGCTTTCTTT

abundance: .
d_gene: TRBD2
v_gene: TRBV5-4
j_gene: TRBJ2-2
CDR3aa: CASSLAGGRAGELFF
CDR3nt: TGTGCCAGCAGCTTGGCCGGGGGGAGGGCCGGGGAGCTGTTTTTT

abundance: .
d_gene: .
v_gene: TRBV10-3
j_gene: TRBJ1-2
CDR3aa: CAISGTDPSNYGYTF
CDR3nt: TGTGCCATCAGTGGGACCGACCCCTCTAACTATGGCTACACCTTC

abundance: .
d_gene: TRBD2
v_gene: TRBV7-9
j_gene: TRBJ2-2
CDR3aa: CASSQIAGGLTGELFF
CDR3nt: TGTGCCAGCAGCCAAATAGCGGGAGGGCTCACCGGGGAGCTGTTTTTT

abundance: .
d_gene: .
v_gene: TRBV28
j_gene: TRBJ2-7
CDR3aa: CASTSGPPYEQYF
CDR3nt: TGTGCCAGCACCTCGGGTCCTCCCTACGAGCAGTACTTC

abundance: .
d_gene: TRBD2
v_gene: TRBV18
j_gene: TRBJ2-3
CDR3aa: CASSPGLAGGADTQYF
CDR3nt: TGTGCCAGCTCGCCAGGACTAGCGGGAGGTGCTGATACGCAGTATTTT

abundance: .
d_gene: .
v_gene: TRBV5-5
j_gene: TRBJ2-1
CDR3aa: CASGGLQASSYNEQFF
CDR3nt: TGTGCCAGCGGTGGGTTACAGGCGAGCTCCTACAATGAGCAGTTCTTC